Shown below are 18 T cell receptor beta chains from a single sample sequenced in a study of technical replicates of blood from a few donors. TCRdb's table, derived via immunoSEQ multiplex PCR, lists solely in-frame clones and lacks some. The repertoire holds around 100,000 clones, approximately 96% seen once, with more than 0.3% in the top ten. Sequencing input: T cells isolated from PBMCs. The receptor set was obtained from a human donor in good health.

The chain couples TRBV10-3 to TRBJ2-7; D not resolved. The germline CDR1 and CDR2 sequences are ENHRY and SYGVKD. V was pared by 6 bases and J by 2 bases, with 11 bases between. CDR3 size: 13 residues. The CDR3 region is CAIRLDGAYEQYF. The CDR3 nucleotides read TGTGCCATCAGGCTAGATGGCGCCTACGAGCAGTACTTC.

The gene calls are TRBV7-8 and TRBJ2-7, with a weak D call TRBD2 (5 bases). Germline-derived CDR1 and CDR2 are SGHVS and FQNEAQ. This CDR3 is built from 15 residues. Between the trimmed V and J ends, which lost 5 bases and 3 bases, there was a span of 17 bases. In DNA form, the CDR3 reads TGTGCCAGCAGCCCCAGAATGAGGGAGTTCTACGAGCAGTACTTC. Translated: CASSPRMREFYEQYF. Full variable domain (missing parts from reference TRBV7-8 and TRBJ2-7): GAGVSQSPRYKVAKRGQDVALRCDPISGHVSLFWYQQALGQGPEFLTYFQNEAQLDKSGLPSDRFFAERPEGSVSTLKIQRTQQEDSAVYLCASSPRMREFYEQYFGPGTRLTVT.

The chain links TRBV10-3 to TRBJ2-3; 9 nucleotides line up with TRBD2. The V and J ends lost 3 bases and 3 bases, in that order; junction bases with no gene match: 4. Germline assignment: CDR1 ENHRY and CDR2 SYGVKD. The CDR3 runs 15 residues. CDR3: CAISDASGVTDTQYF. The CDR3 DNA reads TGTGCCATCAGTGATGCTAGCGGGGTGACAGATACGCAGTATTTT.

V usage is TRBV7-2 and J usage is TRBJ2-7; the D gene is possibly TRBD1 (5 bases). The germline V gene has CDR1 SGHTA and CDR2 FQGNSA. CDR3 size: 16 residues. Trimming removed 1 base at V and 0 bases at J, with 13 bases between. The CDR3 region is CASSLVAGLSSYEQYF. CDR3 sequence (DNA): TGTGCCAGCAGCTTAGTAGCAGGGCTAAGCTCCTACGAGCAGTACTTC.

This chain links TRBV9 with TRBJ1-4, with D possibly TRBD1 on 6 matching bases. Trimming removed 0 bases from V and 0 bases from J, with 24 bases in between. This CDR3 region has 21 residues. Germline V lookup: CDR1 SGDLS, CDR2 YYNGEE. CDR3 DNA sequence: TGTGCCAGCAGCGTAGGAATGACGGAAACAGGGTTCTATGCAACTAATGAAAAACTGTTTTTT. It encodes CASSVGMTETGFYATNEKLFF.

J is TRBJ2-3 and V is TRBV2; tentatively, D is TRBD2 (7 bases). The germline V gene has CDR1 SNHLY and CDR2 FYNNEI. This CDR3 is built from 15 residues. Trimming shortened V by 7 bases and J by 6 bases, and 20 bases separated the two germline ends. CDR3 sequence (DNA): TGTGCCAGCACCTCTGGCGGGAGAGGGGGGGATACGCAGTATTTT. This sequence encodes CASTSGGRGGDTQYF. Based on the CDR3 plus reference TRBV2 and TRBJ2-3, the full variable domain is EPEVTQTPSHQVTQMGQEVILRCVPISNHLYFYWYRQILGQKVEFLVSFYNNEISEKSEIFDDQFSVERPDGSNFTLKIRSTKLEDSAMYFCASTSGGRGGDTQYFGPGTRLTVL.

This chain connects TRBV29-1 to TRBJ1-1; 7 bases are shared with TRBD1. Trimming took 6 bases from V and 3 from J; bases not matched to a gene: 7. The CDR3 is 13 residues long. Germline CDR1 SQVTM, CDR2 ANQGSEA. The CDR3 DNA reads as TGCAGCGTGAGCGAGGGGGCTTACACTGAAGCTTTCTTT. Amino acids: CSVSEGAYTEAFF.

The rearrangement uses TRBV30 and TRBJ2-1; 8 bases agree with TRBD2. This CDR3 region has 15 residues. The ends lost 4 bases at V and 1 base at J; junction bases unmatched: 6. The V gene's germline CDR1 is GTSNPN and CDR2 SVGIG (reference sequence). The CDR3 DNA reads as TGTGCCTGGACAAGACTAGCGTATTCCTACAATGAGCAGTTCTTC. Protein product: CAWTRLAYSYNEQFF.

V is TRBV5-4 and J is TRBJ2-7; TRBD2 matches 12 bases. V gave up 4 bases and J gave up 2 bases; unmatched junction bases: 7. This CDR3 has 16 residues. Germline CDR1 reads SGHNT; CDR2 reads YYREEE (reference sequence). CDR3 in amino acids: CASSPSTSGSPYEQYF. The CDR3 region has the DNA TGTGCCAGCAGCCCGTCGACTAGCGGGAGCCCCTACGAGCAGTACTTC.

The CDR3 here is CASSSTGLGNQPQHF. CDR3 DNA sequence: TGTGCCAGCAGTTCCACAGGGTTAGGAAATCAGCCCCAGCATTTT. The genes are TRBV6-5 and TRBJ1-5; weak D call: TRBD1 (6 bases). CDR3 length equals 15 residues. Germline values: CDR1 MNHEY, CDR2 SVGAGI. The germline V and J ends were trimmed by 4 bases and 4 bases, with 14 bases remaining between them.

V and J are TRBV7-2 and TRBJ2-1; 10 nucleotides line up with TRBD2. Germline CDR1 reads SGHTA; CDR2 reads FQGNSA. Losses at the gene ends were 1 base for V and 5 bases for J; bases not matched to a gene: 2. The CDR3 totals 15 residues. CDR3: CASSLDGLADNEQFF. CDR3 bases: TGTGCCAGCAGCTTAGATGGACTAGCGGACAATGAGCAGTTCTTC.

The CDR3 is CASSHDSSSYNEQFF. The CDR3 region has the DNA TGTGCCAGCAGTCACGACAGCAGCTCCTACAATGAGCAGTTCTTC. This chain links TRBV7-2 with TRBJ2-1; the D gene is possibly TRBD1 (5 bases). There are 15 residues in the CDR3. V was clipped by 6 bases and J by 0 bases, with 12 bases between them. Germline CDR1 reads SGHTA; CDR2 reads FQGNSA.

The rearrangement uses TRBV6-1 and TRBJ2-7; TRBD1 matches 7 bases. With 2 bases clipped from V and 0 bases from J, the junction kept 1 base outside the gene matches. This CDR3 is built from 14 residues. Germline CDR1 and CDR2: MNHNS and SASEGT. Here the CDR3 DNA reads TGTGCCAGCAGTGAACAGGGGGACTCCTACGAGCAGTACTTC. It translates to CASSEQGDSYEQYF.

The rearrangement uses TRBV10-3 and TRBJ1-4; D is unresolved. The CDR3 contains 15 residues. Germline V lookup: CDR1 ENHRY, CDR2 SYGVKD. Deletions cut 3 bases from V and 0 bases from J, with 8 bases between. The CDR3 here is CAISDREATNEKLFF. The CDR3 DNA reads as TGTGCCATCAGTGATCGAGAAGCAACTAATGAAAAACTGTTTTTT.

The chain uses TRBV27 and TRBJ1-2; 8 bases fit TRBD1. Per germline, CDR1 MNHEY and CDR2 SMNVEV (reference sequence). The CDR3 sequence is 12 residues long. Trimming took 5 bases from V and 4 from J; bases not matched to a gene: 0. The CDR3 sequence: CASSTGGYGYTF. CDR3 bases: TGTGCCAGCAGTACAGGGGGCTATGGCTACACCTTC.

The J gene is TRBJ1-3, the V gene TRBV5-1; D gene uncertain. Trimming pared 0 bases from V and 0 bases from J, leaving 4 bases between. Germline CDR1 SGHRS, CDR2 YFSETQ. CDR3 size: 14 residues. CDR3 sequence: CASSLELSGNTIYF. The CDR3 nucleotides are TGCGCCAGCAGCTTGGAACTCTCTGGAAACACCATATATTTT.

The chain couples TRBV29-1 to TRBJ2-7; D is possibly TRBD1 (5 bases). The length of the CDR3 is 13 residues. The germline CDR1 and CDR2 sequences are SQVTM and ANQGSEA. Trimming took off 3 bases at V and 1 base at J, with 10 bases between the two ends. CDR3 DNA: TGCAGCGTTGAGGGCAGGGATTCCTACGAGCAGTACTTC. Its protein product is CSVEGRDSYEQYF.

This rearrangement joins TRBV28 to TRBJ1-1; a weak D match, TRBD1 (6 bases). The CDR3 runs 15 residues. The germline V gene has CDR1 MDHEN and CDR2 SYDVKM. Between the trimmed V and J ends, which lost 3 bases and 6 bases, there was a span of 17 bases. The CDR3 sequence is CASSLSYRVIAEAFF. The CDR3 DNA sequence: TGTGCCAGCAGTTTGTCCTACAGGGTAATTGCTGAAGCTTTCTTT.